There are many counts of the clone carrying this T cell receptor (beta chain). Its antigen remains unidentified. The TCR library protocol was used to attach unique molecular identifiers. These identifiers were attached to individual cDNA molecules. TCRdb reprocessed the 5' RACE reads via MiXCR and lists one record per CDR3 protein. The table records roughly 30,000 distinct CDR3 sequences, roughly 7% of them present only once. This sample is drawn from a study of early T cells in non-severe SARS-CoV-2 infection. Broader study findings: Matching results from VDJdb favored anti-spike CD8 responses, leaving private and CD4 specificities undetected.

Sequenced material: whole blood. The source is an adult who was a healthcare worker with PCR-confirmed SARS-CoV-2 infection or an uninfected control (not recorded which).

This chain's CDR3 is CSAKGTSGSSDTQYF. The CDR3 DNA reads as TGCAGTGCTAAAGGGACTAGCGGGAGTTCAGATACGCAGTATTTT. The chain links TRBV20-1 to TRBJ2-3, with 14 bases fitting TRBD2. The germline V gene encodes CDR1 DFQATT and CDR2 SNEGSKA (reference sequence). V gave up 4 bases and J gave up 4 bases; unmatched junction bases: 4. This CDR3 spans 15 amino acids.